This T cell receptor (beta chain) was sequenced in a study of metastatic and nonmetastatic thyroid tumors. Many counts were recorded for this clone. The antigen remains unidentified. MiXCR was used by TCRdb to re-call the PCR reads. This sample has 35,000 to 45,000 clones, with roughly 12% found just once. Points from the study as a whole: Within blood and tumor, benign nodules reportedly had significantly lower TCR beta diversity than malignant thyroid tumors did.

Looked up from germline, CDR1 is SGHAT and CDR2 is FQNNGV. CDR3 length equals 15 residues. With V trimmed by 3 bases and J by 4 bases, 8 bases remained unmatched. There were no patients who had received any treatment before thyroid surgery. J is TRBJ1-2 and V is TRBV11-2; TRBD1 matches at 7 bases. The source material was blood. This sequence was found in a male donor with papillary thyroid cancer or a benign thyroid nodule (not recorded which). Some clones in this sample may be carry-over from other donors' samples. The CDR3 DNA reads as TGTGCCAGCAGCTTCCGGGACAGCAAATCCTATGGCTACACCTTC. Encoded protein: CASSFRDSKSYGYTF.